This T cell receptor beta chain appears in the sequencing data of a study of OX40 agonist ivuxolimab in advanced cancers. Across the whole study: Patients got intravenous ivuxolimab at 0.01 to 10 mg/kg every 2 weeks. Allowance was made for prior anti-PD-1, anti-PD-L1 or anti-CTLA-4 therapy, and around 41% had some.

TCRdb's table, derived via immunoSEQ multiplex PCR, lists solely in-frame clones and lacks some. The sample carries about 83,000 clones, approximately 79% recorded once. Worth noting for this clone: The antigen remains undetermined.

Study-wide results and caveats: Low normalized clonal expansion also occurred in some nonresponding patients. More expanded clones were found, on average, in CD8+ than in CD4+ T cells.

Here the sequenced sample was CD4+ or CD8+ T cells sorted from blood, taken in a trial of the OX40 agonist ivuxolimab. This sequence originates from an adult with an advanced solid tumor such as melanoma, head and neck, liver or kidney cancer.

Here the CDR3 DNA reads TGTGCCAGCAGTTTAGGAACTTTTCGCGGGGGAAGTATTTATGAGCAGTTCTTC. This codes for CASSLGTFRGGSIYEQFF. This chain links TRBV28 with TRBJ2-1, with 7 bases identical to TRBD2. Germline CDR1 is MDHEN and CDR2 is SYDVKM. The CDR3 length is 18 residues. With V trimmed by 2 bases and J by 8 bases, 18 bases remained unmatched.